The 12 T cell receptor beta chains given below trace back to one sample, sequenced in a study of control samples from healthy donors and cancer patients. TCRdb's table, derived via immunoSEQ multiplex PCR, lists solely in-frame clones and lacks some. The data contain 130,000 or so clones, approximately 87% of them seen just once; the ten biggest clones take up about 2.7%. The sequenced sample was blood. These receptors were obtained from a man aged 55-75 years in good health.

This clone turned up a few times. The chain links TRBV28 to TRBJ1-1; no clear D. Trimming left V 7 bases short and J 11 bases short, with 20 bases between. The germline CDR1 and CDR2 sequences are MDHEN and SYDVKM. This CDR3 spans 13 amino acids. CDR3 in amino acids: CASTSATGPRAFF. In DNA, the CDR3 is TGTGCCAGCACCTCTGCGACCGGGCCGCGGGCTTTCTTT.

In DNA form, the CDR3 reads TGTGCCAGCAGCTTAGACCCGCGGGCAGGCGAGCAGTACTTC. Its translation: CASSLDPRAGEQYF. The chain employs TRBV7-2 and TRBJ2-7; D might be TRBD2 (5 bases). Per the germline V gene, CDR1 is SGHTA and CDR2 is FQGNSA. The V gene lost 1 base and the J gene lost 6 bases, with 13 bases spanning the gap. The CDR3 contains 14 residues.

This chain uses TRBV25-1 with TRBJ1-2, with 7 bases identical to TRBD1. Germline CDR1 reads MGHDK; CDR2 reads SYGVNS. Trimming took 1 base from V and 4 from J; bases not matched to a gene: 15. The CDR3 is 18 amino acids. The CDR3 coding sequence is TGTGCCAGCAGTGAATGGGGTGTTCAAGGGGACAGATTCTATGGCTACACCTTC. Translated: CASSEWGVQGDRFYGYTF.

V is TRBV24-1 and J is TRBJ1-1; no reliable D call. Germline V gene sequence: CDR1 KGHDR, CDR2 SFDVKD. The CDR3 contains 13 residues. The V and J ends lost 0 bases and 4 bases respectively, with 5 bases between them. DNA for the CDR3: TGTGCCACCAGTGATTTGGGGGTCACTGAAGCTTTCTTT. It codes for CATSDLGVTEAFF.

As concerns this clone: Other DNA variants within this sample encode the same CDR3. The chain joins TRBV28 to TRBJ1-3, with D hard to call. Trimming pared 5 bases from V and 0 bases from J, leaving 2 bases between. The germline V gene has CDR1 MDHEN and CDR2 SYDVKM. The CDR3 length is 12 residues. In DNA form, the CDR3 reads TGTGCCAGCAGTCTCTCTGGAAACACCATATATTTT. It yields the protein CASSLSGNTIYF.

DNA of the CDR3: TGTGCCATCAGACGGCAGGAGAACACTGAAGCTTTCTTT. Its translation: CAIRRQENTEAFF. This chain connects TRBV10-3 to TRBJ1-1; D ambiguous. V lost 6 bases and J 1 base, leaving 9 bases between the germline ends. Germline lookup yields CDR1 ENHRY and CDR2 SYGVKD. This CDR3 region has 13 residues.

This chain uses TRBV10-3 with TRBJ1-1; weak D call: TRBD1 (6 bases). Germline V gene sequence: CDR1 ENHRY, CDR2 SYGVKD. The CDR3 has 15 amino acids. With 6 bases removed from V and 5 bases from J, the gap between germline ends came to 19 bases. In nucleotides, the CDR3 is TGTGCCATCAGGAACGATAACACAGGGATAACTGAAGCTTTCTTT. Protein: CAIRNDNTGITEAFF.

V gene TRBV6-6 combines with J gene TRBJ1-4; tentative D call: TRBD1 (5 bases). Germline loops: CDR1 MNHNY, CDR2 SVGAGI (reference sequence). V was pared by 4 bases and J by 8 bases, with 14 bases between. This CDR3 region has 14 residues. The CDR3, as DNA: TGTGCCAGCAGTTGGCCAGGGAATGGAGAAAAACTGTTTTTT. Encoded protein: CASSWPGNGEKLFF.

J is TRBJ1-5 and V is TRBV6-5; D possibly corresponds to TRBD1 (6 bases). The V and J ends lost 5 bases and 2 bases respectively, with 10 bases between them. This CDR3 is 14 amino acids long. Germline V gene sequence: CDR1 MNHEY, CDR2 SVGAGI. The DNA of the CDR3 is TGTGCCAGCAGTACAGGGACGCGCAATCAGCCCCAGCATTTT. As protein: CASSTGTRNQPQHF.

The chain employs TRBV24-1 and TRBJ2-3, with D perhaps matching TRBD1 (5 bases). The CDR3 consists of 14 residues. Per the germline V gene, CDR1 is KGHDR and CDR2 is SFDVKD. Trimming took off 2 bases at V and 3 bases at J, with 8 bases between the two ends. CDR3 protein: CATSDWGETDTQYF. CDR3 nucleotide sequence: TGTGCCACCAGTGATTGGGGCGAAACAGATACGCAGTATTTT.

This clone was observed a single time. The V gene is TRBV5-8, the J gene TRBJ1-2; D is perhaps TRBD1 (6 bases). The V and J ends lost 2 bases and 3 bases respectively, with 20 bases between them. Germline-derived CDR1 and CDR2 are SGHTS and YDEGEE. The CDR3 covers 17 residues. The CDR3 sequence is CASSFNTGAGGDYGYTF. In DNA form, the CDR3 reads TGTGCCAGCAGCTTTAATACGGGGGCAGGAGGGGACTATGGCTACACCTTC.

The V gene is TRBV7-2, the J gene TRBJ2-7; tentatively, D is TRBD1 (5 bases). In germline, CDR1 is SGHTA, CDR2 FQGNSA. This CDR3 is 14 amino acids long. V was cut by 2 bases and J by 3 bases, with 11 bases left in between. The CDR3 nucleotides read TGTGCCAGCAGCTTACAGGGTGAGATCTACGAGCAGTACTTC. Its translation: CASSLQGEIYEQYF.